This T cell receptor (beta chain) was sequenced for a study of blood T cells in healthy people across ages. Using a J-beta primer mix together with a sample-barcoded 5' primer, a second PCR was run for about 6 to 11 cycles. TCRdb ran MiXCR on the 5' RACE reads and lists one entry per CDR3 protein. The table includes about 1,400,000 distinct CDR3 sequences, 59% detected once. Per germline, CDR1 MDHEN and CDR2 SYDVKM. This CDR3 contains 15 residues. The V segment lost 5 bases and the J segment 5 bases; nucleotides outside the gene matches: 5. Input material: blood. V and J are TRBV28 and TRBJ2-3; 12 nucleotides align to TRBD2. This receptor was identified in a man aged 18 to 35 in good health. The CDR3 nucleotides are TGTGCCAGCAGTCGCGAGACTAGCGGGGGAGATACGCAGTATTTT. Translated, it gives CASSRETSGGDTQYF.